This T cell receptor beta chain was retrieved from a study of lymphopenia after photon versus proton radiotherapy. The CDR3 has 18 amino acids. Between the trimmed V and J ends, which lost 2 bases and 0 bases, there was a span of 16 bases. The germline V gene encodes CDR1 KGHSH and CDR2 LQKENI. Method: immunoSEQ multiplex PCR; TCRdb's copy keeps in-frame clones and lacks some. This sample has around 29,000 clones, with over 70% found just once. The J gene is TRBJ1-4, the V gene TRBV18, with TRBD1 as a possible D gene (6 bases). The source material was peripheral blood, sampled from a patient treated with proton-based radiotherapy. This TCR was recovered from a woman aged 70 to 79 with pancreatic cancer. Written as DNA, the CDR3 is TGTGCCAGCTCACCAAACTACGACAGGACAGCAACTAATGAAAAACTGTTTTTT. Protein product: CASSPNYDRTATNEKLFF. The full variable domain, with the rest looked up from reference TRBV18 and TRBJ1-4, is NAGVMQNPRHLVRRRGQEARLRCSPMKGHSHVYWYRQLPEEGLKFMVYLQKENIIDESGMPKERFSAEFPKEGPSILRIQQVVRGDSAAYFCASSPNYDRTATNEKLFFGSGTQLSVL.